This T cell receptor beta chain was sequenced during a study of a mutant IDH1 vaccine in newly diagnosed glioma. Study-level background: Vaccination was launched 4-6 weeks after radiotherapy alone, or with temozolomide cycles. Before enrollment, the patients had been treated with radiotherapy alone, temozolomide alone, or both together. Most of them had received both.

Study-wide results and caveats: Top peripheral T cell clonotype shifts appeared unrelated to pseudoprogression.

To note about this clone: No antigen is known for it.

Time point meaning: week 23, last vaccination. Vaccination comprised doses that each held 300 ug of mutant IDH1 20-mer peptide, plus topical imiquimod. The repertoire was sequenced with immunoSEQ multiplex PCR; TCRdb's copy has only in-frame clones and lacks some. The sample carries approximately 66,000 clones, 84% recorded once. The V gene lost 2 bases and the J gene lost 2 bases, with 10 bases spanning the gap. Germline CDR1 is SGHNT and CDR2 is YYREEE (reference sequence). This CDR3 contains 14 residues. The sequence was collected from a man younger than 35 with glioma. The input for sequencing was PBMCs, taken from a glioma patient whose treatment included an IDH1 peptide vaccine. The V call is TRBV5-4, the J call TRBJ2-5, with D perhaps TRBD2 (6 bases). CDR3 loop: CASSFGLLQETQYF. The CDR3 nucleotides are TGTGCCAGCAGCTTTGGACTATTGCAAGAGACCCAGTACTTC.